One and the same sample provided the 10 T cell receptor beta chains below, sequenced in a study of cytomegalovirus exposure and HLA in healthy donors. PCR involved 60 Vbeta and 13 Jbeta primers. TCRdb's copy holds only in-frame clones and misses some; the assay was immunoSEQ multiplex PCR. The sample yields just over 150,000 clones, 84% seen once. The sequencing input was PBMCs. The receptors here all came from a man aged 18 to 29 in good health and CMV-seronegative.

The chain has TRBV6-1 and TRBJ2-1; TRBD2 matches 10 bases. The length of the CDR3 is 15 residues. The V and J ends lost 3 bases and 9 bases, in that order; junction bases with no gene match: 8. Germline V lookup: CDR1 MNHNS, CDR2 SASEGT. CDR3 amino acids: CASSEGAGGPGEQFF. Written as DNA, the CDR3 is TGTGCCAGCAGTGAGGGAGCGGGAGGGCCGGGTGAGCAGTTCTTC.

The J gene is TRBJ2-7, the V gene TRBV19; 13 nucleotides agree with TRBD2. This CDR3 has 16 residues. Trimming cost V 4 bases and J 2 bases; bases outside gene matches: 5. Germline CDR1 and CDR2: LNHDA and SQIVND (reference sequence). In nucleotides, the CDR3 is TGTGCCAGTAGTAGGGGGACTAGCGGGAAACCCTACGAGCAGTACTTC. Translation: CASSRGTSGKPYEQYF.

In this sample, this clone turned up once. The CDR3 is CASSPPSSGGPTDTQYF. The DNA for the CDR3 is TGTGCCAGCTCACCACCGTCTAGCGGGGGGCCCACAGATACGCAGTATTTT. The rearrangement links TRBV18 to TRBJ2-3; 11 bases match TRBD2. The V gene end was trimmed by 0 bases and the J gene end by 2 bases; junction bases not matched to a gene: 4. The germline V gene has CDR1 KGHSH and CDR2 LQKENI. The CDR3 is 17 residues long.

The sample holds one count of this clone. The chain is built from TRBV9 and TRBJ1-2; a possible D gene is TRBD1 (6 bases). This CDR3 has 15 amino acids. The germline V and J ends were trimmed by 3 bases and 2 bases, with 14 bases remaining between them. Germline V gene lookup returns CDR1 SGDLS and CDR2 YYNGEE. In nucleotides, the CDR3 is TGTGCCAGCAGCGATCCAGGGGTTTCCAACTATGGCTACACCTTC. Its protein is CASSDPGVSNYGYTF.

The chain has TRBV11-2 and TRBJ1-2; 7 nucleotides align to TRBD1. Trimming removed 2 bases from V and 6 bases from J; junction bases left unmatched: 9. In germline, CDR1 is SGHAT, CDR2 FQNNGV. This CDR3 region has 15 residues. The CDR3 spells CASSLTAGGLDGYTF. The CDR3 bases are TGTGCCAGCAGCTTAACGGCAGGGGGACTTGATGGCTACACCTTC.

This clone was picked up one time. V is TRBV7-9 and J is TRBJ2-3; tentatively, D is TRBD2 (6 bases). Germline assignment: CDR1 SEHNR and CDR2 FQNEAQ (reference sequence). This CDR3 has 15 residues. The germline V and J ends were trimmed by 10 bases and 2 bases, with 19 bases remaining between them. The CDR3 bases are TGTGCCACTCAACCCCCCGGGAGACTCACAGATACGCAGTATTTT. The encoded protein is CATQPPGRLTDTQYF. Supplemented by reference TRBV7-9 and TRBJ2-3, the full variable domain reads DTGVSQNPRHKITKRGQNVTFRCDPISEHNRLYWYRQTLGQGPEFLTYFQNEAQLEKSRLLSDRFSAERPKGSFSTLEIQRTEQGDSAMYLCATQPPGRLTDTQYFGPGTRLTVL.

The gene calls are TRBV5-6 and TRBJ2-3; 10 nucleotides agree with TRBD1. The CDR3 sequence is 18 residues long. With 4 bases clipped from V and 6 bases from J, the junction kept 17 bases outside the gene matches. The V gene's germline CDR1 is SGHDT and CDR2 YYEEEE. The CDR3 loop is CASSLFRDRGGKLDTQYF. CDR3 DNA sequence: TGTGCCAGCAGCCTTTTCCGGGACAGGGGTGGTAAATTGGATACGCAGTATTTT.

In DNA, the CDR3 is TGTGCCAGCAGTGAACAATCGGGGAATAATTCACCCCTCCACTTT. This sequence encodes CASSEQSGNNSPLHF. This chain connects TRBV6-1 to TRBJ1-6; no clear D. V lost 2 bases, J lost 5 bases, and 10 bases lay in between. This CDR3 is built from 15 residues. CDR1 and CDR2 from the germline V gene are MNHNS and SASEGT.

The rearrangement uses TRBV4-2 and TRBJ2-1; 7 nucleotides line up with TRBD2. With V trimmed by 0 bases and J by 2 bases, 7 bases remained unmatched. From germline, CDR1 is LGHNA and CDR2 YNFKEQ. CDR3 length: 17 residues. CDR3 protein: CASSQDAASGPYNEQFF. In nucleotides, the CDR3 is TGTGCCAGCAGCCAAGATGCCGCTAGCGGTCCCTACAATGAGCAGTTCTTC.

This chain links TRBV18 with TRBJ2-7; D is uncertain. Germline CDR1 and CDR2: KGHSH and LQKENI. CDR3 size: 12 residues. V lost 2 bases, J lost 7 bases, and 9 bases lay in between. The CDR3 DNA sequence: TGTGCCAGCTCACCATCAGGTGAGGAGCAGTACTTC. It is translated as CASSPSGEEQYF. The variable domain in full, with the rest retrieved from reference TRBV18 and TRBJ2-7, is NAGVMQNPRHLVRRRGQEARLRCSPMKGHSHVYWYRQLPEEGLKFMVYLQKENIIDESGMPKERFSAEFPKEGPSILRIQQVVRGDSAAYFCASSPSGEEQYFGPGTRLTVT.